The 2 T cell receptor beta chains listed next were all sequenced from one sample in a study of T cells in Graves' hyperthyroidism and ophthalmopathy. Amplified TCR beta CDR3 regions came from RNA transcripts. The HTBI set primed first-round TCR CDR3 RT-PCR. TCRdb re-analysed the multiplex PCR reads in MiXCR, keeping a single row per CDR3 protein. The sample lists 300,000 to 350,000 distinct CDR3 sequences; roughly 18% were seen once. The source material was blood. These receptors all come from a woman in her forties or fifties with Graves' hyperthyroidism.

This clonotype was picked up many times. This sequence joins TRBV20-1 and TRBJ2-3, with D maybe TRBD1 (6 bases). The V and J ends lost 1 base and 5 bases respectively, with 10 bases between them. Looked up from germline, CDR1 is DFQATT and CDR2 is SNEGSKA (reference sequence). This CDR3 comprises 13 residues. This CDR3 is CSARGGPGDTQYF. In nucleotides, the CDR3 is TGCAGTGCTAGAGGGGGGCCAGGAGATACGCAGTATTTT.

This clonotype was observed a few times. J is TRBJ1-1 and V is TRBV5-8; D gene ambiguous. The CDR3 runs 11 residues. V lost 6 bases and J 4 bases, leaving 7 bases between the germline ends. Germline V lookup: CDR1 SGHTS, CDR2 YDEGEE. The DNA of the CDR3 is TGTGCCAGCAACTGGGGCACTGAAGCTTTCTTT. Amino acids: CASNWGTEAFF.